Following are 9 T cell receptor beta chains from one sample sequenced in a study of human T cells and chemical hapten exposure. The time point is: patch test 1, 2 weeks after DPC sensitization. As for treatment: therapeutic diphenylcyclopropenone sensitization with weekly scalp DPC. Each CDR3 protein is one row after TCRdb ran MiXCR on the RACE reads. The sample shows 380,000 or so distinct CDR3 sequences, approximately 5.1% of them seen only once. This specimen was whole blood, taken in connection with sensitization to the hapten diphenylcyclopropenone (DPC). The receptors shown here come from a woman in her fifties or sixties with alopecia areata. Some clones in this sample may be carry-over from other donors' samples.

This clonotype appeared a few times. The V call is TRBV12-3 or TRBV12-4, the J call TRBJ2-6; D is uncertain. V was pared by 5 bases and J by 15 bases, with 8 bases between. The CDR3 contains 10 residues. The CDR3 nucleotides are TGTGCCAGCAGTACTGGGGACCTGACTTTC. Protein sequence: CASSTGDLTF.

V gene TRBV15 combines with J gene TRBJ2-1, with 8 positions matching TRBD2. This CDR3 is 13 amino acids long. Germline V gene lookup returns CDR1 LNHNV and CDR2 YYDKDF (reference sequence). Losses at the gene ends were 8 bases for V and 9 bases for J; bases not matched to a gene: 9. The CDR3 here is CATRGGGNVEQFF. CDR3 in DNA: TGTGCCACCCGAGGCGGGGGGAACGTTGAGCAGTTCTTC.

This chain joins TRBV5-6 and TRBJ1-6, with no clear D. CDR1 and CDR2 from the germline V gene are SGHDT and YYEEEE. The ends were cut back, 2 bases at V and 7 bases at J, with 7 bases in the middle. CDR3 length equals 13 residues. The CDR3 sequence: CASSFRRNSPLHF. The CDR3 DNA reads TGTGCCAGCAGCTTTAGGAGGAATTCACCCCTCCACTTT.

This chain links TRBV7-9 with TRBJ2-3, with 7 nucleotides matching TRBD2. V lost 8 bases to trimming and J lost 0 bases; unmatched junction nucleotides: 5. The CDR3 is 14 residues long. Germline V gene lookup returns CDR1 SEHNR and CDR2 FQNEAQ (reference sequence). CDR3 sequence: CASGRGPSTDTQYF. CDR3 bases: TGTGCCAGCGGGAGGGGACCGAGCACAGATACGCAGTATTTT.

This clonotype came up many times. J is TRBJ2-1 and V is TRBV2; 9 nucleotides agree with TRBD2. V shed 4 bases and J 10 bases; nucleotides not matched to a gene: 5. The CDR3 totals 13 residues. Per germline, CDR1 SNHLY and CDR2 FYNNEI. CDR3 sequence reads: CASSVGLAREQFF. DNA of the CDR3: TGTGCCAGCAGTGTCGGACTAGCGCGGGAGCAGTTCTTC. The full variable domain, completed using reference TRBV2 and TRBJ2-1, is EPEVTQTPSHQVTQMGQEVILRCVPISNHLYFYWYRQILGQKVEFLVSFYNNEISEKSEIFDDQFSVERPDGSNFTLKIRSTKLEDSAMYFCASSVGLAREQFFGPGTRLTVL.

This clonotype was counted only a few times. This chain connects TRBV5-1 to TRBJ1-2; D is uncertain. The germline V gene encodes CDR1 SGHRS and CDR2 YFSETQ. The CDR3 has 15 residues. V was cut by 4 bases and J by 6 bases, with 19 bases left in between. The CDR3 here is CASSPVPGNTDGYTF. The DNA for the CDR3 is TGCGCCAGCAGCCCCGTACCCGGCAATACGGATGGCTACACCTTC.

This clonotype was seen at least ten times. This rearrangement joins TRBV30 to TRBJ1-3, with D possibly being TRBD1 (5 bases). The CDR3 is 15 amino acids. V lost 0 bases, J lost 5 bases, and 14 bases lay in between. The germline CDR1 and CDR2 sequences are GTSNPN and SVGIG (reference sequence). The CDR3 loop reads CAWSVSGTARNTIYF. CDR3 DNA: TGTGCCTGGAGTGTATCCGGGACGGCTAGAAACACCATATATTTT.

V and J are TRBV27 and TRBJ1-5; possible D gene TRBD1, 6 bases. CDR3 length: 14 amino acids. The V and J ends lost 4 bases and 7 bases respectively, with 14 bases between them. CDR1 is MNHEY, CDR2 SMNVEV, per germline (reference sequence). The CDR3 nucleotides are TGTGCCAGCAGTTCCGACAGGCGAAGACAGCCCCAGCATTTT. Residues: CASSSDRRRQPQHF.

This clonotype was observed at least ten times. This chain uses TRBV20-1 with TRBJ1-3; 7 nucleotides line up with TRBD1. CDR3 length equals 18 residues. The germline CDR1 and CDR2 sequences are DFQATT and SNEGSKA (reference sequence). J gave up 1 base and V 1 base, and 13 bases lay outside the gene matches. The CDR3 here is CSARGALTGVGSGNTIYF. DNA for the CDR3: TGCAGTGCTAGAGGGGCGCTAACAGGGGTCGGATCTGGAAACACCATATATTTT.